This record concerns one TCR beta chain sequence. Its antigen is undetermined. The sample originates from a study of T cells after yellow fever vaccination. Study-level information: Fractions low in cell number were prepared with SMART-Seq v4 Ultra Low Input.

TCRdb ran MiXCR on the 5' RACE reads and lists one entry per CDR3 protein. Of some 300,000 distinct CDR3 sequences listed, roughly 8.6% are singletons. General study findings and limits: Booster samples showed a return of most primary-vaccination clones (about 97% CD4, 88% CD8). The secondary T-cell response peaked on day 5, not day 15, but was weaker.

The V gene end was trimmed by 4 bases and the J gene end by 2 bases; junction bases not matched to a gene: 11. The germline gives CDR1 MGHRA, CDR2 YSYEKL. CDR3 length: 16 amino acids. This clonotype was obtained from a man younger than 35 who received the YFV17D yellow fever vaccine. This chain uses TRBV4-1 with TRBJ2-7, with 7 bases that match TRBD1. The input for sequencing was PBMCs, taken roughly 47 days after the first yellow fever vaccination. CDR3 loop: CASSPMPTGITYEQYF. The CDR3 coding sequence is TGCGCCAGCAGCCCCATGCCGACAGGGATAACCTACGAGCAGTACTTC.